This TCR beta chain appears in the sequencing data of a study of blood T cell repertoires in COVID-19. Study details: Some COVID-19 samples were acute and others convalescent; all came from the United States, Italy and Spain.

Sequenced by immunoSEQ multiplex PCR; TCRdb stores in-frame clones only, minus some. The sample has about 300,000 clones; about 89% are singletons. CDR1 is MNHEY, CDR2 SVGEGT, per germline. The CDR3 loop spans 14 amino acids. V shed 2 bases and J 2 bases; nucleotides not matched to a gene: 1. Participants were placed into cohorts based on the clinical history they reported. The rearrangement uses TRBV6-2 or TRBV6-3 and TRBJ2-7, with 9 bases lining up with TRBD1. The clonotype originates from a woman between 40 and 50 years old who had recovered from COVID-19. The specimen was PBMCs or T cells enriched from blood (not recorded which). The CDR3: CASSYGQGPYEQYF. For the CDR3, the DNA is TGTGCCAGCAGTTACGGACAGGGGCCCTACGAGCAGTACTTC.